This T cell receptor (beta chain) was sequenced during a study of T cell repertoires in cytomegalovirus infection. Background on the study: Evidence of both CMV infection and a matching HLA type came from public TCR beta signatures.

TCRdb analysed the reads with MiXCR anew, one entry per CDR3 protein. This table holds roughly 140,000 distinct CDR3 sequences, about 25% found once. Germline CDR1 reads MNHEY; CDR2 reads SVGAGI. V shed 2 bases and J shed 2 bases, with 7 bases lying between them. The CDR3 runs to 15 residues. The receptor was isolated from a human donor in good health (CMV status not recorded). Some clones in this sample may be carry-over from other donors' samples. The chain carries TRBV6-5 and TRBJ2-6; D not certain. The sample consisted of PBMCs. The CDR3 DNA follows: TGTGCCAGCAGTTACAGTCCCCCTGGGGCCAACGTCCTGACTTTC. Protein product: CASSYSPPGANVLTF.